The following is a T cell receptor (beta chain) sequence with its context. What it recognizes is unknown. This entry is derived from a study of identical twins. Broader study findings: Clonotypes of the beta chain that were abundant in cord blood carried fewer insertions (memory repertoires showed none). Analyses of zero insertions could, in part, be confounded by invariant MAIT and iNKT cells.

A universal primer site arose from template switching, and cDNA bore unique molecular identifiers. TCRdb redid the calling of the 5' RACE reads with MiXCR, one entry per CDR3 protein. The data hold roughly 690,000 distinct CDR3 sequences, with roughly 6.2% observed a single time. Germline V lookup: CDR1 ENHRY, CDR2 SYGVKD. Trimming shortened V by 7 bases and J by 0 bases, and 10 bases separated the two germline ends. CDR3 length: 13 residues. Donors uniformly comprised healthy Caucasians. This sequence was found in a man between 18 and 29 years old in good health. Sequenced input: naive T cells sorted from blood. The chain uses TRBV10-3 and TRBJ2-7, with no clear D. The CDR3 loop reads CAIKARNSYEQYF. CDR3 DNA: TGTGCCATCAAAGCCAGGAACTCCTACGAGCAGTACTTC.